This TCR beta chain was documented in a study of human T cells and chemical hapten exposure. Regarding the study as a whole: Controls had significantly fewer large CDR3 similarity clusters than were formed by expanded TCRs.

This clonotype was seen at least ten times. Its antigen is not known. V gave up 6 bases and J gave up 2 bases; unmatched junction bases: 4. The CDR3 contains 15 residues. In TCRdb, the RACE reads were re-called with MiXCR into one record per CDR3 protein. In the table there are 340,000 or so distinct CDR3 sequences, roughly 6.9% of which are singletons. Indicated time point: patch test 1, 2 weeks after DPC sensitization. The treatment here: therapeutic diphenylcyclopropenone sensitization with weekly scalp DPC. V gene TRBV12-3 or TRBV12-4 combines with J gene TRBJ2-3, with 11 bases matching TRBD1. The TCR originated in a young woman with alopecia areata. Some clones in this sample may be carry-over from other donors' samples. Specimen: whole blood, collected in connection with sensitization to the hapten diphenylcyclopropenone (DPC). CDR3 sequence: CASREDRGPTDTQYF. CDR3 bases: TGTGCCAGCAGAGAGGACAGGGGGCCCACAGATACGCAGTATTTT.